The subject of this entry is one TCR beta chain. Its antigen is still unknown. No base qualities exist here, and no much larger clone lies one base off it. The sample originates from a study of brain T cells in children with intractable seizures (dated by TCRdb to the early 2020s). Regarding the complete study: As a first screen for immune gene transcripts, resected brain tissue from 53 pediatric epilepsy surgery cases was run on a NanoString immunology panel. Among the approximately twelve selected surgery cases, eight also had pre-surgery blood sequenced, leaving four with brain tissue only.

The time point label, as the study defines it: resected brain tissue, or blood drawn just prior to surgery. The surgery cases showing the highest brain T cell transcript signatures were chosen for TCR beta chain sequencing of brain tissue and, when available, of blood. Patients had been treated with at least one anti-epileptic drug before surgery. The TCR-sequenced patients were children whose drug-resistant epilepsy was caused by tuberous sclerosis complex, focal cortical dysplasia, Rasmussen encephalitis or hemimegalencephaly. The brain samples were frozen blocks of fresh involved tissue resected during epilepsy surgery. Bulk genomic DNA was isolated from unsorted brain tissue and whole blood using the Monarch genomic DNA purification kit. TCR beta chain sequences were generated from genomic DNA using the immunoSEQ assay. The published analysis was carried out like this. Any CDR3 sequence that did not begin with the conserved framework cysteine at position 104 was removed by hand. To get clonality, the normalized Shannon's Diversity Index was subtracted from one, giving values from 0 (maximal diversity) to 1 (oligoclonal). To check whether a given CDR3 had different frequencies in two samples, for example brain versus blood, chi-squared comparison-of-proportions tests were used. Public clonotypes were found by searching immuneACCESS, and the VDJdb browser was used to assess similarity to known antiviral clonotypes. The source is immuneACCESS, and TCRdb retained only in-frame sequences with V and J called. Part of the clones is not carried over; for the studies checked, unresolved V genes explain less than half of this, and the remainder is unexplained. V and J calls and clone size are as listed in that table; D and trimming were resolved from the DNA. In all, the sample holds some 1,400 clones, and roughly 85% of those were seen once. The ten largest account for under 25% of the sample.

Summary of the overall study and its limitations: Viral specificity was inferred solely from CDR3 sequence similarity, and the HCMV serostatus of the patients was not known. The top 50 brain clonotypes contained both public and private clones, and in each case the most abundant public CDR3 closely resembled known HCMV, EBV or influenza A epitope-specific CDR3s. Because sequencing depth differed between pre- and post-surgery blood, the absence of clones from the pre-surgery sample may reflect undersampling.

After removal of 4 bases from V and 6 bases from J, the junction retains 5 bases not matched to a gene. CDR1 and CDR2 are drawn from the germline V gene: KGHSH, LQKENI. The CDR3, cysteine through phenylalanine, is 15 amino acids long. CDR3 DNA only is kept here, 45 bases in frame from base 1. This TCR came from a boy aged 5-17 years with focal cortical dysplasia and intractable seizures. Here the chain combines TRBV18 and TRBJ1-4; 10 bases in between match TRBD1. The source was resected brain tissue, collected at surgery. The DNA reads as follows: TGTGCCAGCTCACGAGAGACAGGGGGCGATGAAAAACTGTTTTTT. Its amino acids are CASSRETGGDEKLFF.